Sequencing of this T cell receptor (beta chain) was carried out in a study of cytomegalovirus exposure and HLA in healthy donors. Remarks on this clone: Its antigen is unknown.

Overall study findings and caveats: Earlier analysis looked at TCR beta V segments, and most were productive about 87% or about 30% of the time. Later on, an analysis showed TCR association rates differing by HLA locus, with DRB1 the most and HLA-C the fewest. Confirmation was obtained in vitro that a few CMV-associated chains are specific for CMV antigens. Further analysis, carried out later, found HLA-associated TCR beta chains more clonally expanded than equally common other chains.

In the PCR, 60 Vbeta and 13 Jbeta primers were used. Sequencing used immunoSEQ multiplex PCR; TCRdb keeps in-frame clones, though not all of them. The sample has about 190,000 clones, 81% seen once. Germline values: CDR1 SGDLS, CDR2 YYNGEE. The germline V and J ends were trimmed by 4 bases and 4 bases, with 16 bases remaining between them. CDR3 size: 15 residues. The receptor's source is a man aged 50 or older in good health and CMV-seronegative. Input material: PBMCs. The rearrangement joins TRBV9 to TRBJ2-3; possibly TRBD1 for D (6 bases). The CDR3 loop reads CASSFGIRGPDTQYF. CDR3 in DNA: TGTGCCAGCAGCTTCGGGATCAGGGGACCAGATACGCAGTATTTT.